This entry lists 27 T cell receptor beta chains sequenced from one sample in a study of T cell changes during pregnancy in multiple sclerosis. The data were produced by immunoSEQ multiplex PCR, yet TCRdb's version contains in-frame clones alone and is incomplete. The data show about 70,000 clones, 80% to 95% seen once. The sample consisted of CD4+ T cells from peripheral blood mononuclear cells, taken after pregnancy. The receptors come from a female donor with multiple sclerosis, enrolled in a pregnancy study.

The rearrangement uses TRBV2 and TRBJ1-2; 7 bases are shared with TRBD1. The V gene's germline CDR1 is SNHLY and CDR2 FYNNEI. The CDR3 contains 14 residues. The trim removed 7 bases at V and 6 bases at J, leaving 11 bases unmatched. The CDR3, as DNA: TGTGCCAGCACCCGGGGTCGACAGGGAAATGGCTACACCTTC. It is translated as CASTRGRQGNGYTF.

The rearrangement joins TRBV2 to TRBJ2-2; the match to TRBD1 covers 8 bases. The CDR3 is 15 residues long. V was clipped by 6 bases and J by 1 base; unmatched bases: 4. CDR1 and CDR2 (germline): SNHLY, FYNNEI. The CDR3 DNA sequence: TGTGCCAGCAGGACCGGGACAGGGAACACCGGGGAGCTGTTTTTT. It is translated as CASRTGTGNTGELFF.

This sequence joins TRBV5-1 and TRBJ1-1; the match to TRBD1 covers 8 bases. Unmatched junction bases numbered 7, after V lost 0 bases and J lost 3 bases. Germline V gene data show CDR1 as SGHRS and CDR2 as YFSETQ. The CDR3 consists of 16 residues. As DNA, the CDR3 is TGCGCCAGCAGCTTGGCAGGGGGCGGGGGTCACACTGAAGCTTTCTTT. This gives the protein CASSLAGGGGHTEAFF.

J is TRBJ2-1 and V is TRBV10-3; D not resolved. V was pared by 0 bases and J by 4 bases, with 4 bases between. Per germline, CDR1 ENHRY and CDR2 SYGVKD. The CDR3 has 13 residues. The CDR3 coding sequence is TGTGCCATCAGTGAGTCGGCTTACAATGAGCAGTTCTTC. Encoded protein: CAISESAYNEQFF.

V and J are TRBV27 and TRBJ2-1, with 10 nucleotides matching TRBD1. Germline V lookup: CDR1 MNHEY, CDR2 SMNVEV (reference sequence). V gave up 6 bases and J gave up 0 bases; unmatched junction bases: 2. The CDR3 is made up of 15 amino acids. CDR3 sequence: CASSRQGASYNEQFF. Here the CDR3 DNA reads TGTGCCAGCAGCCGACAGGGGGCCTCCTACAATGAGCAGTTCTTC.

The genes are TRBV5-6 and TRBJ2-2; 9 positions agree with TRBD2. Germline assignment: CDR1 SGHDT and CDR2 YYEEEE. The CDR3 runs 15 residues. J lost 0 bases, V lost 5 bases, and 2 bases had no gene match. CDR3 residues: CASRGTSPNTGELFF. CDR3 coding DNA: TGTGCCAGCAGGGGGACTAGCCCGAACACCGGGGAGCTGTTTTTT.

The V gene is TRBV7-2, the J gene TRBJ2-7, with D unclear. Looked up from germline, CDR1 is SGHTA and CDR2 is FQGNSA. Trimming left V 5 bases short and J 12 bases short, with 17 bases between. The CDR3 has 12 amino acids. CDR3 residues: CASSLTDHQRYF. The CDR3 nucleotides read TGTGCCAGCAGCCTTACAGACCACCAGAGGTACTTC.

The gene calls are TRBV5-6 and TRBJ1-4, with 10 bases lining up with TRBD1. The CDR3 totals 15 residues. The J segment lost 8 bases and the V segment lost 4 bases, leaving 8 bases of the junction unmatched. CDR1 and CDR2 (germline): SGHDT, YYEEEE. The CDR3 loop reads CASSQPGQGREKLFF. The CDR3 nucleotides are TGTGCCAGCAGCCAACCGGGACAGGGGAGGGAAAAACTGTTTTTT. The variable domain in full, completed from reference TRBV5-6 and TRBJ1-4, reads DAGVTQSPTHLIKTRGQQVTLRCSPKSGHDTVSWYQQALGQGPQFIFQYYEEEERQRGNFPDRFSGHQFPNYSSELNVNALLLGDSALYLCASSQPGQGREKLFFGSGTQLSVL.

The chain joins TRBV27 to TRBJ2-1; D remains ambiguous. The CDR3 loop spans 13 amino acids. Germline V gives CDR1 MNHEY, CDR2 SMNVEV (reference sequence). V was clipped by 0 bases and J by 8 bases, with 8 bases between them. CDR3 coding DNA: TGTGCCAGCAGTTTATCCCCCCCGTATGAGCAGTTCTTC. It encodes CASSLSPPYEQFF.

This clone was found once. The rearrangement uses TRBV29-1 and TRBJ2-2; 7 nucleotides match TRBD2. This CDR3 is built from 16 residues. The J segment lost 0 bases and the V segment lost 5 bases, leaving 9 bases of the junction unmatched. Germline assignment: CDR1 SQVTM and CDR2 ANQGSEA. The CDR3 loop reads CSVLIGAGSNTGELFF. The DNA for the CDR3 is TGCAGCGTTTTGATTGGAGCGGGGTCGAACACCGGGGAGCTGTTTTTT.

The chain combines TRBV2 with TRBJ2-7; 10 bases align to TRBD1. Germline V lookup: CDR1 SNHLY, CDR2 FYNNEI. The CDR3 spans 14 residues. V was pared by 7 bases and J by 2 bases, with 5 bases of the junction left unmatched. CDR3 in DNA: TGTGCCAGCAAGGGGGGGACAGGGGCCTACGAGCAGTACTTC. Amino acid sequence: CASKGGTGAYEQYF.

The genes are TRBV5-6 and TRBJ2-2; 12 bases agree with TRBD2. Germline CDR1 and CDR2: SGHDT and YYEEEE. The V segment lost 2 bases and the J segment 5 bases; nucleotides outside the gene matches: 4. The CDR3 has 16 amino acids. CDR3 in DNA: TGTGCCAGCAGCTTCGGACTAGCGGGAATTACCGGGGAGCTGTTTTTT. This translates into CASSFGLAGITGELFF.

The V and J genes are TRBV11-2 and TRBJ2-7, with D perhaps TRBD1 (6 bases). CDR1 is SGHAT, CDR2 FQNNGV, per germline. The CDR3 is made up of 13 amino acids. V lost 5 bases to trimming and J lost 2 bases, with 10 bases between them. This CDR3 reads CASSRGQTYEQYF. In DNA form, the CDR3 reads TGTGCCAGCAGCCGCGGACAGACCTACGAGCAGTACTTC.

As DNA, the CDR3 is TGTGCCAGCAGCCTGACGACCCCGGGACTAGCGGGAGTTCCAACCTACAATGAGCAGTTCTTC. Amino acids: CASSLTTPGLAGVPTYNEQFF. The genes are TRBV4-2 and TRBJ2-1; 14 bases agree with TRBD2. Per the germline V gene, CDR1 is LGHNA and CDR2 is YNFKEQ. The CDR3 covers 21 residues. V was clipped by 4 bases and J by 2 bases; unmatched bases: 16.

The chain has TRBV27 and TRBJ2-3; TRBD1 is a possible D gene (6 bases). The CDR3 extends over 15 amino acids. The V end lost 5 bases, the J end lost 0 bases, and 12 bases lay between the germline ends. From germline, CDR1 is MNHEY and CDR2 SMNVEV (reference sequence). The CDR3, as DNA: TGTGCCAGCAGTCCACAGGGTCGTAGCACAGATACGCAGTATTTT. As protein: CASSPQGRSTDTQYF.

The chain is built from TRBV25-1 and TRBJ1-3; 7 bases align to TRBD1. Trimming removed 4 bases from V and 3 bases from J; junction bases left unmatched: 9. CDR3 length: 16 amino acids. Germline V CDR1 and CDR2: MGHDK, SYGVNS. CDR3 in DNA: TGTGCCAGCAGTGGGGACAGTCGAAGCCGTGGAAACACCATATATTTT. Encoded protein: CASSGDSRSRGNTIYF. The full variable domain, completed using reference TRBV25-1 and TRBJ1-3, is EADIYQTPRYLVIGTGKKITLECSQTMGHDKMYWYQQDPGMELHLIHYSYGVNSTEKGDLSSESTVSRIRTEHFPLTLESARPSHTSQYLCASSGDSRSRGNTIYFGEGSWLTVV.

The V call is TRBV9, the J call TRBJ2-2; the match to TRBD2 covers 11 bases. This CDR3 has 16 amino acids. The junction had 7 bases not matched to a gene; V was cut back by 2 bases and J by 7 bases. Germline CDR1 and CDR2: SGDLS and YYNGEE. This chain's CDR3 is CASSVSSGGTGGELFF. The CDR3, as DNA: TGTGCCAGCAGCGTTTCTAGCGGGGGGACTGGCGGGGAGCTGTTTTTT.

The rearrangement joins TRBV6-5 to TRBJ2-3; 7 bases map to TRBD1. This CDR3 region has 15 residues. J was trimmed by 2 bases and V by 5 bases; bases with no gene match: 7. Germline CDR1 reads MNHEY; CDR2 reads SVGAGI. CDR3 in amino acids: CASSHQGVTTDTQYF. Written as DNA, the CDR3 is TGTGCCAGCAGTCACCAGGGGGTTACCACAGATACGCAGTATTTT.

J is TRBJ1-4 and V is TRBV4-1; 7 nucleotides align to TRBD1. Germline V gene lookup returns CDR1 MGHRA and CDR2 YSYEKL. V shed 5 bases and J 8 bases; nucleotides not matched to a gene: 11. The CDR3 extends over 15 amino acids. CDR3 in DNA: TGCGCCAGCAGCGCTACAGGGCCCAGGGGGGAAAAACTGTTTTTT. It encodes CASSATGPRGEKLFF.

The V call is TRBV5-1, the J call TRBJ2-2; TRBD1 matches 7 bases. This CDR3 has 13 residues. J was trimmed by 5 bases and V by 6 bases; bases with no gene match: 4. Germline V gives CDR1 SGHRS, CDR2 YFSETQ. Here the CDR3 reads CASKDRDTGELFF. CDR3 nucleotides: TGCGCCAGCAAAGACAGGGATACCGGGGAGCTGTTTTTT.

CDR3 in amino acids: CASSTGQETQYF. The CDR3 DNA sequence: TGTGCCAGCAGCACAGGTCAAGAGACCCAGTACTTC. The genes are TRBV7-8 and TRBJ2-5; a weak D match, TRBD1 (5 bases). The CDR3 has 12 residues. Trimming took 5 bases from V and 2 from J, leaving 6 bases between them. CDR1 and CDR2 (germline): SGHVS, FQNEAQ. Supplemented by reference TRBV7-8 and TRBJ2-5, the full variable domain reads GAGVSQSPRYKVAKRGQDVALRCDPISGHVSLFWYQQALGQGPEFLTYFQNEAQLDKSGLPSDRFFAERPEGSVSTLKIQRTQQEDSAVYLCASSTGQETQYFGPGTRLLVL.

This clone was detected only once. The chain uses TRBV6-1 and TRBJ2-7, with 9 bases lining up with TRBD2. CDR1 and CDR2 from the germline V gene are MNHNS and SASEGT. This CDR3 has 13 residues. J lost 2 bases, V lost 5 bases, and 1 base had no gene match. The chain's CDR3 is CASSSGGPYEQYF. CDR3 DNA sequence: TGTGCCAGCAGTAGCGGGGGGCCCTACGAGCAGTACTTC.

The CDR3 loop reads CASSLTPPLANTGELFF. The DNA for the CDR3 is TGTGCCAGCAGCTTAACCCCACCACTAGCGAACACCGGGGAGCTGTTTTTT. The rearrangement joins TRBV7-3 to TRBJ2-2, with D tentatively TRBD2 (5 bases). Germline V lookup: CDR1 SGHTA, CDR2 FQGTGA. V was shortened by 0 bases and J by 0 bases, with 11 bases between the two germline ends. The CDR3 runs to 17 residues.

The CDR3 nucleotides read TGTGCCAGCAGCACAGGGACAGGGTCAGATACGCAGTATTTT. Translation: CASSTGTGSDTQYF. This chain uses TRBV7-6 with TRBJ2-3; the match to TRBD1 covers 9 bases. The length of the CDR3 is 14 residues. The J segment lost 4 bases and the V segment lost 5 bases, leaving 4 bases of the junction unmatched. CDR1 SGHVS and CDR2 FNYEAQ come from the germline V gene.

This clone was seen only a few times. CDR3 amino acids: CASSSLEAATEAFF. CDR3 coding DNA: TGTGCCAGCAGCTCCCTTGAGGCCGCCACTGAAGCTTTCTTT. The chain joins TRBV5-6 to TRBJ1-1; D call uncertain. V gave up 3 bases and J gave up 4 bases, with 13 bases separating them. The CDR3 is 14 residues long. Germline assignment: CDR1 SGHDT and CDR2 YYEEEE.

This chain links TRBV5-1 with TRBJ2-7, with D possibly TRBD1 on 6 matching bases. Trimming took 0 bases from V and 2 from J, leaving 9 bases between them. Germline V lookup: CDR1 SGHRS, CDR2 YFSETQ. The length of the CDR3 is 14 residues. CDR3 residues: CASSLAGDTYEQYF. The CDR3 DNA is TGCGCCAGCAGCTTGGCCGGGGACACCTACGAGCAGTACTTC. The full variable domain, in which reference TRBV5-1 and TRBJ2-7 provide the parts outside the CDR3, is KAGVTQTPRYLIKTRGQQVTLSCSPISGHRSVSWYQQTPGQGLQFLFEYFSETQRNKGNFPGRFSGRQFSNSRSEMNVSTLELGDSALYLCASSLAGDTYEQYFGPGTRLTVT.

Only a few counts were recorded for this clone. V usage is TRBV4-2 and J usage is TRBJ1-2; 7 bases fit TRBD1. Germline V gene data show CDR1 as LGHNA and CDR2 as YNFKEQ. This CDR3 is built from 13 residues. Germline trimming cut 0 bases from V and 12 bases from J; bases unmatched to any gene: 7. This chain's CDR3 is CASSQDTGTDNTF. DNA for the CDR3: TGTGCCAGCAGCCAAGATACCGGGACAGACAACACCTTC.